The 29 T cell receptor beta chains below all came from one sample that was sequenced in a study of blood T cell repertoires in COVID-19. The data were produced by immunoSEQ multiplex PCR, yet TCRdb's version contains in-frame clones alone and is incomplete. The sample lists around 86,000 clones; roughly 82% were seen once. Sequenced material: peripheral blood. The origin of the receptors is a human donor in a cohort sampled during active COVID-19.

The chain recombines TRBV9 with TRBJ2-3, with 8 bases lining up with TRBD2. Unmatched junction bases numbered 3, after V lost 1 base and J lost 2 bases. Germline assignment: CDR1 SGDLS and CDR2 YYNGEE. The CDR3 is 15 amino acids. CDR3 protein: CASSVSSGVTDTQYF. In DNA, the CDR3 is TGTGCCAGCAGCGTAAGTAGCGGGGTCACAGATACGCAGTATTTT.

V usage is TRBV28 and J usage is TRBJ2-7; D call uncertain. The CDR3 sequence is 14 residues long. The V and J ends lost 3 bases and 3 bases respectively, with 12 bases between them. CDR1 and CDR2 from the germline V gene are MDHEN and SYDVKM. CDR3 DNA sequence: TGTGCCAGCAGTTTCCCGGGTGAAAGCTACGAGCAGTACTTC. Amino acid sequence: CASSFPGESYEQYF.

The rearrangement joins TRBV6-1 to TRBJ1-2, with a tentative D call TRBD1 (6 bases). The CDR3 sequence is 15 residues long. V was pared by 1 base and J by 1 base, with 10 bases between. Germline V CDR1 and CDR2: MNHNS, SASEGT. This CDR3 reads CASSEGTGNNYGYTF. CDR3 DNA sequence: TGTGCCAGCAGTGAAGGAACAGGGAATAACTATGGCTACACCTTC.

CDR3 nucleotides: TGTGCCAGCCAGACAGGGCAGAACACCGGGGAGCTGTTTTTT. Its protein product is CASQTGQNTGELFF. The chain has TRBV2 and TRBJ2-2; 7 nucleotides line up with TRBD1. Looked up from germline, CDR1 is SNHLY and CDR2 is FYNNEI. Trimming took 8 bases from V and 1 from J; bases not matched to a gene: 4. This CDR3 comprises 14 residues.

This clone came up a few times. The chain employs TRBV3-1 (or the pseudogene TRBV3-2) and TRBJ2-5, with a possible D match to TRBD2 (6 bases). V lost 4 bases and J 5 bases, leaving 17 bases between the germline ends. The CDR3 runs to 15 residues. The germline CDR1 and CDR2 sequences are LGHDT and YNNKEL (reference sequence). CDR3 loop: CASSPNVGGWETQYF. The CDR3 nucleotides are TGTGCCAGCAGCCCTAATGTCGGAGGGTGGGAGACCCAGTACTTC.

CDR3 sequence (DNA): TGTGCCAGCGGGTTTTTGGACAGGGAGAATCAGCCCCAGCATTTT. This translates into CASGFLDRENQPQHF. The V call is TRBV27, the J call TRBJ1-5; 8 positions agree with TRBD1. Per the germline V gene, CDR1 is MNHEY and CDR2 is SMNVEV (reference sequence). Germline trimming cut 8 bases from V and 4 bases from J; bases unmatched to any gene: 10. This CDR3 region has 15 residues.

The genes are TRBV9 and TRBJ2-3; D is undetermined. The V gene lost 0 bases and the J gene lost 1 base, with 9 bases spanning the gap. This CDR3 comprises 15 residues. Germline assignment: CDR1 SGDLS and CDR2 YYNGEE. The CDR3 region has the DNA TGTGCCAGCAGCGTAGATGGGCAGGGCACAGATACGCAGTATTTT. Its translation: CASSVDGQGTDTQYF.

The sample holds one count of this clone. The chain uses TRBV2 and TRBJ2-1; TRBD2 agrees at 7 bases. The V gene end was trimmed by 5 bases and the J gene end by 2 bases; junction bases not matched to a gene: 12. The CDR3 sequence is 17 residues long. Per the germline V gene, CDR1 is SNHLY and CDR2 is FYNNEI. The CDR3, as DNA: TGTGCCAGCAGTTCCCCCGGCGAACTAGCGCCCTACAATGAGCAGTTCTTC. This sequence encodes CASSSPGELAPYNEQFF.

This chain connects TRBV10-2 to TRBJ2-1; 9 bases line up with TRBD2. The CDR3 loop spans 15 amino acids. The V segment lost 2 bases and the J segment 8 bases; nucleotides outside the gene matches: 7. CDR1 and CDR2 from the germline V gene are WSHSY and SAAADI. CDR3 residues: CASSERRGGLDEQFF. Written as DNA, the CDR3 is TGCGCCAGCAGTGAGAGGCGGGGGGGCCTAGATGAGCAGTTCTTC.

This rearrangement joins TRBV2 to TRBJ1-5; 8 nucleotides line up with TRBD1. J gave up 2 bases and V 10 bases, and 4 bases lay outside the gene matches. Per germline, CDR1 SNHLY and CDR2 FYNNEI. The CDR3 totals 13 residues. This chain's CDR3 is CAIGQGGNQPQHF. CDR3 coding DNA: TGTGCCATCGGACAGGGAGGCAATCAGCCCCAGCATTTT.

The rearrangement joins TRBV6-5 to TRBJ1-3; TRBD1 matches at 7 bases. The CDR3 is 13 residues long. V lost 10 bases, J lost 4 bases, and 7 bases stayed unmatched. Germline loops: CDR1 MNHEY, CDR2 SVGAGI. In nucleotides, the CDR3 is TGTGCCACACGACAGGGCAGCGGAAACACCATATATTTT. It specifies CATRQGSGNTIYF.

This clone was counted a single time. The chain joins TRBV5-1 to TRBJ2-7, with D possibly being TRBD2 (6 bases). The CDR3 covers 15 residues. V lost 0 bases to trimming and J lost 2 bases, with 12 bases between them. Looked up from germline, CDR1 is SGHRS and CDR2 is YFSETQ. CDR3 region: CASSLGQGGTYEQYF. The CDR3 DNA reads TGCGCCAGCAGCTTGGGGCAGGGAGGCACCTACGAGCAGTACTTC. Using reference TRBV5-1 and TRBJ2-7 for the parts outside the CDR3, the full variable domain is KAGVTQTPRYLIKTRGQQVTLSCSPISGHRSVSWYQQTPGQGLQFLFEYFSETQRNKGNFPGRFSGRQFSNSRSEMNVSTLELGDSALYLCASSLGQGGTYEQYFGPGTRLTVT.

The chain links TRBV3-1 (or the pseudogene TRBV3-2) to TRBJ2-2; D unclear. Germline CDR1 is LGHDT and CDR2 is YNNKEL (reference sequence). This CDR3 spans 11 amino acids. V shed 8 bases and J shed 6 bases, with 7 bases lying between them. As DNA, the CDR3 is TGTGCCAGCGTAGATGCCGGGGAGCTGTTTTTT. This translates into CASVDAGELFF.

J is TRBJ1-3 and V is TRBV9, with D perhaps matching TRBD1 (5 bases). Trimming removed 0 bases at V and 4 bases at J, with 11 bases between. CDR1 and CDR2 (germline): SGDLS, YYNGEE. CDR3 length equals 15 residues. The CDR3 sequence: CASSVGAREGNTIYF. In nucleotides, the CDR3 is TGTGCCAGCAGCGTAGGGGCCAGGGAAGGAAACACCATATATTTT.

This chain connects TRBV19 to TRBJ1-2; possible D gene TRBD1, 6 bases. The CDR3 is made up of 14 amino acids. Trimming took 2 bases from V and 7 from J, leaving 14 bases between them. CDR1 and CDR2 (germline): LNHDA, SQIVND (reference sequence). The CDR3 coding sequence is TGTGCCAGTAGTATAACAGGGACGACATTTGGCTACACCTTC. Translation: CASSITGTTFGYTF.

This rearrangement joins TRBV6-5 to TRBJ1-3, with D possibly TRBD1 on 5 matching bases. Germline V gene sequence: CDR1 MNHEY, CDR2 SVGAGI. V gave up 10 bases and J gave up 3 bases, with 16 bases separating them. CDR3 length: 14 amino acids. The CDR3 DNA is TGTGCCATCGACACTGGGGGACTTGGAAACACCATATATTTT. Encoded protein: CAIDTGGLGNTIYF.

The chain recombines TRBV5-1 with TRBJ2-7, with 7 bases lining up with TRBD1. With 0 bases clipped from V and 0 bases from J, the junction kept 3 bases outside the gene matches. This CDR3 comprises 15 residues. The V gene's germline CDR1 is SGHRS and CDR2 YFSETQ. DNA for the CDR3: TGCGCCAGCAGCTTGGCCGGGACAGTCTCCTACGAGCAGTACTTC. It encodes CASSLAGTVSYEQYF.

This chain joins TRBV6-5 and TRBJ2-3; D is undetermined. Germline assignment: CDR1 MNHEY and CDR2 SVGAGI. Trimming cost V 5 bases and J 6 bases, with 9 bases left between them. There are 12 residues in the CDR3. CDR3 nucleotide sequence: TGTGCCAGCAGTCCTGCCCGGGATACGCAGTATTTT. It is translated as CASSPARDTQYF.

The chain combines TRBV2 with TRBJ2-5, with 13 positions matching TRBD2. The germline V gene encodes CDR1 SNHLY and CDR2 FYNNEI. The J segment lost 5 bases and the V segment lost 1 base, leaving 1 base of the junction unmatched. The CDR3 is made up of 15 amino acids. CDR3 loop: CASSEGTSGSETQYF. The CDR3 nucleotides are TGTGCCAGCAGTGAAGGGACTAGCGGGAGCGAGACCCAGTACTTC.

The V gene is TRBV6-5, the J gene TRBJ2-1; TRBD2 agrees at 10 bases. Trimming removed 4 bases from V and 9 bases from J; junction bases left unmatched: 12. CDR3 length equals 16 residues. Germline CDR1 MNHEY, CDR2 SVGAGI. The CDR3, as DNA: TGTGCCAGCAGTTCCCCCTTTCGCCAGCGGGGGGGTGAGCAGTTCTTC. Translation: CASSSPFRQRGGEQFF.

The rearrangement joins TRBV6-2 or TRBV6-3 to TRBJ1-2, with a possible D match to TRBD1 (6 bases). Between the trimmed V and J ends, which lost 5 bases and 0 bases, there was a span of 16 bases. The CDR3 runs to 16 residues. The V gene's germline CDR1 is MNHEY and CDR2 SVGEGT. The CDR3 region has the DNA TGTGCCAGCAGTCAACAGGGTTCCCGGGCTAACTATGGCTACACCTTC. Amino acids: CASSQQGSRANYGYTF.

The gene calls are TRBV5-6 and TRBJ1-2, with 10 bases identical to TRBD1. Germline CDR1 reads SGHDT; CDR2 reads YYEEEE. The CDR3 contains 15 residues. Trimming cost V 4 bases and J 5 bases; bases outside gene matches: 8. The CDR3 nucleotides are TGTGCCAGCAGCGAGACAGGGGGCGCGGGGTATGGCTACACCTTC. This sequence encodes CASSETGGAGYGYTF.

The count of this clone is one. This rearrangement joins TRBV5-1 to TRBJ2-5; tentatively, D is TRBD2 (7 bases). V was pared by 4 bases and J by 5 bases, with 15 bases between. The germline CDR1 and CDR2 sequences are SGHRS and YFSETQ. The CDR3 extends over 14 amino acids. Here the CDR3 reads CASSPKGGYETQYF. DNA for the CDR3: TGCGCCAGCAGCCCCAAGGGGGGGTACGAGACCCAGTACTTC.

This chain links TRBV6-5 with TRBJ1-5; 10 bases are a match to TRBD1. The V gene end was trimmed by 6 bases and the J gene end by 7 bases; junction bases not matched to a gene: 3. This CDR3 is 13 amino acids long. The germline V gene has CDR1 MNHEY and CDR2 SVGAGI. The CDR3 region has the DNA TGTGCCAGCAGGGGGACAGGGGAACAGCCCCAGCATTTT. This encodes CASRGTGEQPQHF.

This chain uses TRBV7-6 with TRBJ2-1, with a weak D call TRBD2 (7 bases). Trimming cost V 4 bases and J 5 bases, with 21 bases left between them. Looked up from germline, CDR1 is SGHVS and CDR2 is FNYEAQ. The CDR3 spans 17 residues. Here the CDR3 DNA reads TGTGCCAGCAGCTCGCGTATAGGGGGGGATTTGAACAATGAGCAGTTCTTC. It codes for CASSSRIGGDLNNEQFF. Using reference TRBV7-6 and TRBJ2-1 for the parts outside the CDR3, the full variable domain is GAGVSQSPRYKVTKRGQDVALRCDPISGHVSLYWYRQALGQGPEFLTYFNYEAQQDKSGLPNDRFSAERPEGSISTLTIQRTEQRDSAMYRCASSSRIGGDLNNEQFFGPGTRLTVL.

The chain has TRBV5-1 and TRBJ2-7; 9 bases match TRBD2. CDR3 length: 17 amino acids. Germline lookup yields CDR1 SGHRS and CDR2 YFSETQ. V lost 0 bases to trimming and J lost 3 bases; unmatched junction nucleotides: 10. This CDR3 is CASSLGTPGTSIYEQYF. CDR3 sequence (DNA): TGCGCCAGCAGCTTGGGCACCCCCGGGACTAGCATCTACGAGCAGTACTTC.

This clone was detected only a few times. The CDR3 loop reads CASSGADNQPQHF. The CDR3 coding sequence is TGTGCCAGCTCGGGGGCAGACAATCAGCCCCAGCATTTT. This rearrangement joins TRBV18 to TRBJ1-5, with a tentative D call TRBD1 (6 bases). From germline, CDR1 is KGHSH and CDR2 LQKENI. This CDR3 has 13 amino acids. Between the trimmed V and J ends, which lost 6 bases and 3 bases, there was a span of 9 bases.

This sequence joins TRBV7-9 and TRBJ2-7; possible D gene TRBD2, 6 bases. The CDR3 consists of 15 residues. Germline V CDR1 and CDR2: SEHNR, FQNEAQ (reference sequence). Trimming removed 0 bases from V and 2 bases from J, with 11 bases in between. CDR3 DNA: TGTGCCAGCAGCTTAGCGCTGGGGGGTGCCTACGAGCAGTACTTC. This codes for CASSLALGGAYEQYF. The full variable domain, completed using reference TRBV7-9 and TRBJ2-7, is DTGVSQNPRHKITKRGQNVTFRCDPISEHNRLYWYRQTLGQGPEFLTYFQNEAQLEKSRLLSDRFSAERPKGSFSTLEIQRTEQGDSAMYLCASSLALGGAYEQYFGPGTRLTVT.

The rearrangement uses TRBV6-1 and TRBJ1-5, with D hard to call. Trimming cost V 0 bases and J 5 bases, with 8 bases left between them. Germline assignment: CDR1 MNHNS and CDR2 SASEGT. This CDR3 is built from 14 residues. CDR3 in amino acids: CASSEANTYQPQHF. In nucleotides, the CDR3 is TGTGCCAGCAGTGAAGCGAACACCTATCAGCCCCAGCATTTT.